This paragraph reports one TCR beta chain. This sample is part of a study of blood T cell repertoires in COVID-19. Study at large: The United States, Italy and Spain provided the acute and convalescent COVID-19 samples. Sources were T cells, B-cell-depleted T cells, or PBMCs; the material itself was cDNA or gDNA.

Per the study methods: From reference gene primer amplification, estimates of nucleated cell counts were derived. The assay was immunoSEQ multiplex PCR, and TCRdb's table has in-frame clones only and misses some. The V and J calls and clone size come from that table; D and trimming were worked out from the DNA. The profile shows about 210,000 clones, 92% of them singletons. V was cut by 2 bases and J by 9 bases, with 9 bases left in between. This CDR3 contains 13 residues. Germline-derived CDR1 and CDR2 are SGHDT and YYEEEE. The clonotype comes from a man aged 30 to 45 with acute or convalescent COVID-19. Sequences were obtained from peripheral blood. The chain couples TRBV5-6 to TRBJ1-6; TRBD1 is a possible D gene (6 bases). CDR3 loop: CASSLRQVSPLHF. The CDR3 DNA reads TGTGCCAGCAGCTTAAGACAGGTTTCACCCCTCCACTTT.